Presented here are 6 T cell receptor beta chains from one specimen sequenced in a study of blood T cells in healthy people across ages. A second 7 to 11 cycle PCR used barcoded and J-beta primers. TCRdb recomputed calls from the 5' RACE reads with MiXCR, one row per CDR3 protein. The sample has some 1 million distinct CDR3 sequences, 45% seen once. The source material was blood. The receptor source for this set is a woman aged 55-75 years in good health.

This chain links TRBV27 with TRBJ2-4; no reliable D call. The CDR3 contains 15 residues. The germline V gene has CDR1 MNHEY and CDR2 SMNVEV (reference sequence). V lost 2 bases, J lost 6 bases, and 14 bases lay in between. CDR3 DNA: TGTGCCAGCAGTTTAATTGGTGGGAATTTAAACATTCAGTACTTC. It encodes CASSLIGGNLNIQYF.

The rearrangement uses TRBV10-1 and TRBJ2-4; 10 nucleotides match TRBD2. The J call may be in error: the DNA end matches TRBJ2-7 better. The CDR3 contains 16 residues. Germline V CDR1 and CDR2: WNHNN, SYGVQD (reference sequence). The CDR3 coding sequence is TGCGCCAGCAGTGAGGCTAGCGGGAGATCTTGGGGCGAGCAGTACTTC. It yields the protein CASSEASGRSWGEQYF.

This clonotype has more than one count but fewer than ten. J is TRBJ1-2 and V is TRBV30, with 8 nucleotides matching TRBD1. The CDR3 has 13 residues. J gave up 5 bases and V 8 bases, and 10 bases lay outside the gene matches. Germline V lookup: CDR1 GTSNPN, CDR2 SVGIG (reference sequence). CDR3: CATGTGSGYGYTF. CDR3 sequence (DNA): TGTGCCACCGGGACAGGTAGTGGATATGGCTACACCTTC.

The gene calls are TRBV27 and TRBJ2-5; TRBD1 agrees at 11 bases. V shed 4 bases and J 4 bases; nucleotides not matched to a gene: 5. There are 15 residues in the CDR3. Germline CDR1 reads MNHEY; CDR2 reads SMNVEV (reference sequence). Written as DNA, the CDR3 is TGTGCCAGCAGTTCGGATGGGACAGGGGGAGAGACCCAGTACTTC. This codes for CASSSDGTGGETQYF.

The chain has TRBV7-9 and TRBJ2-3; D is perhaps TRBD1 (6 bases). Trimming shortened V by 5 bases and J by 1 base, and 16 bases separated the two germline ends. The CDR3 has 16 amino acids. The V gene's germline CDR1 is SEHNR and CDR2 FQNEAQ (reference sequence). CDR3 sequence: CASSPRDNQGTDTQYF. DNA of the CDR3: TGTGCCAGCAGCCCACGGGACAACCAGGGCACAGATACGCAGTATTTT.

Many counts were recorded for this clonotype. V and J are TRBV7-2 and TRBJ2-3; 10 bases match TRBD2. This CDR3 spans 15 amino acids. Losses at the gene ends were 5 bases for V and 7 bases for J; bases not matched to a gene: 9. CDR1 is SGHTA and CDR2 is FQGNSA in the germline V gene. CDR3 residues: CASSVRSSGRNTQYF. CDR3 coding DNA: TGTGCCAGCAGCGTCCGAAGTAGCGGGAGGAATACGCAGTATTTT.